These 30 T cell receptor beta chains were all obtained from the same sample, sequenced in a study of blood T cell repertoires in COVID-19. The protocol was immunoSEQ multiplex PCR, while the TCRdb copy is restricted to in-frame clones and leaves out a portion. Here the sample spans about 670,000 clones, 70% to 90% being singletons. The sample was peripheral blood. Receptor source: a woman under 30 with acute or convalescent COVID-19.

This chain links TRBV4-2 with TRBJ1-6; the D gene is possibly TRBD1 (6 bases). The CDR3 length is 16 residues. Germline V gene sequence: CDR1 LGHNA, CDR2 YNFKEQ. Trimming removed 4 bases from V and 3 bases from J, with 13 bases in between. This CDR3 is CASSLRGEGYNSPLHF. In nucleotides, the CDR3 is TGTGCCAGCAGCCTCAGGGGAGAGGGCTATAATTCACCCCTCCACTTT.

This clone has a handful of counts. The V and J genes are TRBV5-1 and TRBJ1-3; a weak D match, TRBD1 (5 bases). V was clipped by 0 bases and J by 2 bases, with 9 bases between them. CDR3 length: 15 residues. Germline CDR1 and CDR2: SGHRS and YFSETQ. CDR3 nucleotide sequence: TGCGCCAGCAGCTTGGAGGGGCAGGCTGGAAACACCATATATTTT. Amino acid sequence: CASSLEGQAGNTIYF.

The chain employs TRBV10-3 and TRBJ2-1; the D gene is possibly TRBD2 (7 bases). The V and J ends lost 3 bases and 8 bases respectively, with 17 bases between them. The germline V gene has CDR1 ENHRY and CDR2 SYGVKD. This CDR3 contains 15 residues. Here the CDR3 DNA reads TGTGCCATCAGTGATCGGGGGGCGGAGGTCGATGAGCAGTTCTTC. It translates to CAISDRGAEVDEQFF.

The rearrangement uses TRBV3-1 (or the pseudogene TRBV3-2) and TRBJ1-1; the match to TRBD1 covers 8 bases. Unmatched junction bases numbered 7, after V lost 4 bases and J lost 3 bases. The V gene's germline CDR1 is LGHDT and CDR2 YNNKEL (reference sequence). The CDR3 covers 15 residues. The CDR3 region has the DNA TGTGCCAGCAGCCGCGCAGGGGGCGTATACACTGAAGCTTTCTTT. It codes for CASSRAGGVYTEAFF.

V and J are TRBV5-5 and TRBJ2-3; D is ambiguous. Germline CDR1 is SGHKS and CDR2 is YYEKEE (reference sequence). The CDR3 sequence is 16 residues long. V lost 4 bases and J lost 2, with 17 bases in between. The CDR3 DNA sequence: TGTGCCAGCAGCACCTCCCCGACAAGCCACACAGATACGCAGTATTTT. This encodes CASSTSPTSHTDTQYF.

The chain couples TRBV13 to TRBJ1-1, with 10 bases lining up with TRBD1. The CDR3 spans 16 residues. Unmatched junction bases numbered 9, after V lost 3 bases and J lost 5 bases. Germline V gene lookup returns CDR1 PRHDT and CDR2 FYEKMQ (reference sequence). The CDR3 nucleotides read TGTGCCAGCAGCTTCCATGAGGGACAGGGGTGGACTGAAGCTTTCTTT. This codes for CASSFHEGQGWTEAFF.

The V and J genes are TRBV19 and TRBJ1-2; possible D gene TRBD1, 6 bases. The CDR3 extends over 16 amino acids. Looked up from germline, CDR1 is LNHDA and CDR2 is SQIVND (reference sequence). V was pared by 3 bases and J by 4 bases, with 18 bases between. This CDR3 reads CASSIDGVGGSYGYTF. CDR3 DNA sequence: TGTGCCAGTAGTATTGACGGTGTAGGGGGTAGCTATGGCTACACCTTC.

The CDR3 DNA reads as TGTGCCAGCAGCATCGGGACTGAATACAATGAGCAGTTCTTC. It yields the protein CASSIGTEYNEQFF. The gene calls are TRBV7-2 and TRBJ2-1, with D possibly matching TRBD2 (6 bases). Trimming cost V 5 bases and J 4 bases, with 12 bases left between them. This CDR3 region has 14 residues. Germline CDR1 SGHTA, CDR2 FQGNSA.

The chain carries TRBV15 and TRBJ2-1, with TRBD2 identical over 10 bases. Trimming cost V 1 base and J 8 bases; bases outside gene matches: 11. Germline CDR1 and CDR2: LNHNV and YYDKDF (reference sequence). CDR3 length: 17 residues. CDR3 sequence (DNA): TGTGCCACCAGCAGAGTCCCCAGCGGGGGGGCTCAGGATGAGCAGTTCTTC. Translated: CATSRVPSGGAQDEQFF.

The J gene is TRBJ1-2, the V gene TRBV7-9, with 10 bases aligning to TRBD1. With 5 bases clipped from V and 3 bases from J, the junction kept 3 bases outside the gene matches. This CDR3 has 14 residues. Germline lookup yields CDR1 SEHNR and CDR2 FQNEAQ (reference sequence). The CDR3 nucleotides read TGTGCCAGCAGCCAGGACAGGGGGTACTATGGCTACACCTTC. This sequence encodes CASSQDRGYYGYTF.

J is TRBJ2-2 and V is TRBV7-2; 7 bases fit TRBD1. The CDR3 loop spans 15 amino acids. From germline, CDR1 is SGHTA and CDR2 FQGNSA. Trimming at V came to 6 bases and at J to 6 bases, leaving 10 bases not matched to a gene. The CDR3 DNA sequence: TGTGCCAGCAGACTCAGACAGGGTAGGGCCGGGGAGCTGTTTTTT. This translates into CASRLRQGRAGELFF. Filled out from reference TRBV7-2 and TRBJ2-2, the complete variable domain reads GAGVSQSPSNKVTEKGKDVELRCDPISGHTALYWYRQSLGQGLEFLIYFQGNSAPDKSGLPSDRFSAERTGGSVSTLTIQRTQQEDSAVYLCASRLRQGRAGELFFGEGSRLTVL.

The genes are TRBV29-1 and TRBJ2-1; no clear D gene. V lost 1 base and J lost 0, with 10 bases in between. The length of the CDR3 is 15 residues. Germline V gives CDR1 SQVTM, CDR2 ANQGSEA. Here the CDR3 reads CSVEVGLSSYNEQFF. CDR3 nucleotides: TGCAGCGTTGAAGTCGGGTTGAGCTCCTACAATGAGCAGTTCTTC.

J is TRBJ1-1 and V is TRBV30; no clear D gene. The CDR3 sequence is 12 residues long. The germline V and J ends were trimmed by 3 bases and 8 bases, with 13 bases remaining between them. The germline V gene encodes CDR1 GTSNPN and CDR2 SVGIG (reference sequence). The CDR3 here is CAWRGGGFEAFF. CDR3 DNA sequence: TGTGCCTGGAGAGGAGGAGGTTTCGAAGCTTTCTTT.

The chain combines TRBV15 with TRBJ1-2, with D perhaps matching TRBD1 (5 bases). The V end was cut by 3 bases, the J end by 0 bases, with 17 bases between. This CDR3 region has 17 residues. Germline V CDR1 and CDR2: LNHNV, YYDKDF (reference sequence). The CDR3 spells CATSSPRLTESNYGYTF. DNA for the CDR3: TGTGCCACCAGCAGCCCCCGTCTGACAGAGTCTAACTATGGCTACACCTTC.

The chain is built from TRBV6-4 and TRBJ1-1; D is possibly TRBD1 (6 bases). The CDR3 length is 13 residues. V was clipped by 5 bases and J by 6 bases, with 13 bases between them. Germline lookup yields CDR1 MRHNA and CDR2 SNTAGT. The CDR3 reads CASSQGEGAEAFF. The CDR3, as DNA: TGTGCCAGCAGTCAAGGGGAGGGGGCTGAAGCTTTCTTT.

The chain couples TRBV18 to TRBJ1-1, with 7 bases matching TRBD1. Germline CDR1 and CDR2: KGHSH and LQKENI. This CDR3 is built from 16 residues. Trimming cost V 1 base and J 1 base; bases outside gene matches: 6. The CDR3 bases are TGTGCCAGCTCACCACGACAGGGAGATGAGAACACTGAAGCTTTCTTT. Residues: CASSPRQGDENTEAFF.

The rearrangement links TRBV7-3 to TRBJ1-1, with D possibly being TRBD1 (6 bases). V was cut by 5 bases and J by 6 bases, with 19 bases left in between. The CDR3 consists of 15 residues. In germline, CDR1 is SGHTA, CDR2 FQGTGA. In DNA, the CDR3 is TGTGCCAGCAGCCCGAGGACAGATTCTAAGGCTGAAGCTTTCTTT. Its protein product is CASSPRTDSKAEAFF. The whole variable domain, remainder taken from reference TRBV7-3 and TRBJ1-1, is GAGVSQTPSNKVTEKGKYVELRCDPISGHTALYWYRQSLGQGPEFLIYFQGTGAADDSGLPNDRFFAVRPEGSVSTLKIQRTERGDSAVYLCASSPRTDSKAEAFFGQGTRLTVV.

The gene calls are TRBV10-3 and TRBJ2-6, with TRBD1 identical over 7 bases. Per germline, CDR1 ENHRY and CDR2 SYGVKD. This CDR3 has 17 residues. V trimming: 10 bases; J trimming: 0 bases; junction bases outside the gene matches: 12. The CDR3 bases are TGTGCCAATGAACCGGGACAGCCCGGCTCTGGGGCCAACGTCCTGACTTTC. Its protein is CANEPGQPGSGANVLTF.

As regards this clone: This sample includes further DNA sequences coding for the same CDR3. The chain links TRBV7-7 to TRBJ2-2; D not certain. Germline V gives CDR1 SSHAT, CDR2 FNYEAQ (reference sequence). The CDR3 covers 12 residues. V lost 4 bases to trimming and J lost 4 bases, with 4 bases between them. CDR3: CASSSGTGELFF. CDR3 sequence (DNA): TGTGCCAGCAGCTCCGGCACCGGGGAGCTGTTTTTT.

The V call is TRBV15, the J call TRBJ2-3; TRBD2 might be the D (6 bases). Germline V gene data show CDR1 as LNHNV and CDR2 as YYDKDF (reference sequence). CDR3 size: 14 residues. V was trimmed by 8 bases and J by 2 bases, leaving 14 bases between them. CDR3 region: CATQEGLNTDTQYF. In DNA form, the CDR3 reads TGTGCCACCCAGGAGGGGCTAAACACAGATACGCAGTATTTT. The variable domain in full, completed from reference TRBV15 and TRBJ2-3, reads DAMVIQNPRYQVTQFGKPVTLSCSQTLNHNVMYWYQQKSSQAPKLLFHYYDKDFNNEADTPDNFQSRRPNTSFCFLDIRSPGLGDTAMYLCATQEGLNTDTQYFGPGTRLTVL.

The J gene is TRBJ1-5, the V gene TRBV7-9, with no clear D. The CDR3 runs 13 residues. Between the trimmed V and J ends, which lost 5 bases and 0 bases, there was a span of 5 bases. Per germline, CDR1 SEHNR and CDR2 FQNEAQ (reference sequence). CDR3 in amino acids: CASSPNSNQPQHF. As DNA, the CDR3 is TGTGCCAGCAGCCCAAATAGCAATCAGCCCCAGCATTTT.

This clone was recorded once. The rearrangement links TRBV14 to TRBJ1-2, with TRBD1 as a possible D gene (5 bases). Germline V gene sequence: CDR1 SGHDN, CDR2 FVKESK. Trimming removed 4 bases at V and 6 bases at J, with 15 bases between. CDR3 length equals 14 residues. CDR3 DNA sequence: TGTGCCAGCAGCCGTTTCAGGGAGGGCAATGGCTACACCTTC. Translated, it gives CASSRFREGNGYTF.

This clone occurred a few times. The chain combines TRBV28 with TRBJ1-2; 9 nucleotides line up with TRBD1. The V gene end was trimmed by 6 bases and the J gene end by 5 bases; junction bases not matched to a gene: 7. The CDR3 extends over 14 amino acids. Germline V CDR1 and CDR2: MDHEN, SYDVKM. CDR3 in amino acids: CASRPTGGGYGYTF. The CDR3, as DNA: TGTGCCAGCAGACCCACAGGGGGCGGGTATGGCTACACCTTC.

The rearrangement joins TRBV12-5 to TRBJ2-7; 9 bases are shared with TRBD1. Trimming removed 4 bases from V and 5 bases from J; junction bases left unmatched: 0. The germline CDR1 and CDR2 sequences are LGHNT and FRNRAP. The CDR3 runs to 12 residues. In nucleotides, the CDR3 is TGTGCTAGTGGTTACAGGGGGCACGAGCAGTACTTC. Protein: CASGYRGHEQYF.

The chain uses TRBV2 and TRBJ1-2; D perhaps matches TRBD1 (6 bases). Germline CDR1 reads SNHLY; CDR2 reads FYNNEI. The CDR3 totals 12 residues. V lost 6 bases and J 3 bases, leaving 8 bases between the germline ends. DNA for the CDR3: TGTGCCAGCAGACACAGGGACTATGGCTACACCTTC. Protein sequence: CASRHRDYGYTF.

The J gene is TRBJ2-3, the V gene TRBV6-6, with TRBD2 matching over 9 bases. This CDR3 contains 15 residues. From germline, CDR1 is MNHNY and CDR2 SVGAGI (reference sequence). The V segment lost 4 bases and the J segment 1 base; nucleotides outside the gene matches: 3. The CDR3 DNA reads TGTGCCAGCAGTTCCTGGACTAGCGGCACAGATACGCAGTATTTT. Encoded protein: CASSSWTSGTDTQYF.

The CDR3 reads CASSLAGVRGEKLFF. CDR3 nucleotides: TGCGCCAGCAGCTTGGCCGGGGTTAGGGGGGAAAAACTGTTTTTT. This sequence joins TRBV5-1 and TRBJ1-4; maybe TRBD1 (6 bases). The CDR3 has 15 amino acids. V was cut by 0 bases and J by 8 bases, with 14 bases left in between. Germline values: CDR1 SGHRS, CDR2 YFSETQ.

The chain couples TRBV10-1 to TRBJ2-6; the match to TRBD1 covers 7 bases. V shed 4 bases, J shed 0 bases, and the junction held 6 bases outside the gene matches. Germline assignment: CDR1 WNHNN and CDR2 SYGVQD (reference sequence). This CDR3 has 17 amino acids. CDR3 region: CASSVGDSFSGANVLTF. CDR3 bases: TGCGCCAGCAGTGTAGGGGACAGTTTCTCTGGGGCCAACGTCCTGACTTTC.

This clone has just one count. J is TRBJ1-1 and V is TRBV29-1, with 7 bases aligning to TRBD1. Germline V CDR1 and CDR2: SQVTM, ANQGSEA. The CDR3 length is 11 residues. J was trimmed by 12 bases and V by 6 bases; bases with no gene match: 10. The CDR3 nucleotides read TGCAGCGTCCTTGACCAGGGGGTGTCTTTCTTT. Its translation: CSVLDQGVSFF.

This clone appeared a single time. The chain employs TRBV7-9 and TRBJ2-7, with 8 positions matching TRBD1. The CDR3 covers 14 residues. V shed 5 bases, J shed 3 bases, and the junction held 6 bases outside the gene matches. Germline-derived CDR1 and CDR2 are SEHNR and FQNEAQ (reference sequence). CDR3 sequence: CASSPGQAIYEQYF. The CDR3 DNA reads as TGTGCCAGCAGCCCGGGACAGGCCATCTACGAGCAGTACTTC. Together with reference TRBV7-9 and TRBJ2-7, the CDR3 gives the full variable domain: DTGVSQNPRHKITKRGQNVTFRCDPISEHNRLYWYRQTLGQGPEFLTYFQNEAQLEKSRLLSDRFSAERPKGSFSTLEIQRTEQGDSAMYLCASSPGQAIYEQYFGPGTRLTVT.